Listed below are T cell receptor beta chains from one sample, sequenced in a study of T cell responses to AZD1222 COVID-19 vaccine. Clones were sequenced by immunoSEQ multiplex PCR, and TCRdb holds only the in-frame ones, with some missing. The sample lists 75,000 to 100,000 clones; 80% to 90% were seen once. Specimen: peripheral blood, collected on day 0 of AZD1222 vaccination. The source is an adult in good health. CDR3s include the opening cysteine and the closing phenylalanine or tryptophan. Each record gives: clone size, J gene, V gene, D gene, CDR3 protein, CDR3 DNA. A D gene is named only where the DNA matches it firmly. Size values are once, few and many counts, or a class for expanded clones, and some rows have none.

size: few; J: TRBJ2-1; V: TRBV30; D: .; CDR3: CAWSPMGVNEQFF; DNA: TGTGCCTGGAGTCCGATGGGGGTCAATGAGCAGTTCTTC
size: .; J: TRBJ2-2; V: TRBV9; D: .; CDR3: CASSVERTAGELFF; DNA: TGTGCCAGCAGCGTAGAAAGGACGGCCGGGGAGCTGTTTTTT
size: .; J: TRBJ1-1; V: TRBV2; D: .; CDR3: CASMLDTEAFF; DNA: TGTGCCAGCATGCTGGACACTGAAGCTTTCTTT
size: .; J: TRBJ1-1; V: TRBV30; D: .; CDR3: CASEQAEAFF; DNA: TGTGCCAGCGAACAGGCTGAAGCTTTCTTT
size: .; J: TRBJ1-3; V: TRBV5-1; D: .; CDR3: CASSLGSAGQISGNTIYF; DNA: TGCGCCAGCAGCTTGGGTAGTGCTGGACAAATCTCTGGAAACACCATATATTTT
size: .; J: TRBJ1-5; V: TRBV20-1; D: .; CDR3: CSASVSGRNQPQHF; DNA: TGCAGTGCTAGTGTTTCAGGGCGCAATCAGCCCCAGCATTTT
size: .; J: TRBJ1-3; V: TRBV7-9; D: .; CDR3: CASSLLGDTIYF; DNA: TGTGCCAGCAGCTTATTGGGAGACACCATATATTTT
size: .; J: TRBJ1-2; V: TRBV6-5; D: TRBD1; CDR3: CASSYAGQGGGYGYTF; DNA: TGTGCCAGCAGTTACGCAGGTCAGGGGGGCGGCTATGGCTACACCTTC
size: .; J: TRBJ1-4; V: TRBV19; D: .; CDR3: CASSMFRALGGELFF; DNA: TGTGCCAGTAGTATGTTCAGGGCCCTTGGCGGGGAACTGTTTTTT
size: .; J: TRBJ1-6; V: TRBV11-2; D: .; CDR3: CASSLEAGRAPLHF; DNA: TGTGCCAGCAGCTTAGAGGCAGGGCGGGCACCCCTCCACTTT
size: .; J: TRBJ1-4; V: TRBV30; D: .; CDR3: CAWQDKIYNEKLFF; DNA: TGTGCCTGGCAGGACAAGATATATAATGAAAAACTGTTTTTT
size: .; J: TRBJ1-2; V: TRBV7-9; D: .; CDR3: CASSLEAGRGSNYGYTF; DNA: TGTGCCAGCAGCTTAGAGGCAGGCCGAGGATCTAACTATGGCTACACCTTC
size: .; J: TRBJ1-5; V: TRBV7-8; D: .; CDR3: CASSSRRIAGLYSNQPQHF; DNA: TGTGCCAGCAGCTCCCGTCGAATTGCAGGGTTGTATAGCAATCAGCCCCAGCATTTT
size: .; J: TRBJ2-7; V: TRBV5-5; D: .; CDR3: CASSGGVIYYEQYF; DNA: TGTGCCAGCAGCGGCGGGGTCATATACTACGAGCAGTACTTC
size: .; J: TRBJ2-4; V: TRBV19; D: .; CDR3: CASSIDWSVQYF; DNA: TGTGCCAGTAGTATAGATTGGAGTGTTCAGTACTTC
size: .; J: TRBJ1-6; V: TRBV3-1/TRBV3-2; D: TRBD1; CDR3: CASKTPRDRSNSPLHF; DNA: TGTGCCAGCAAAACCCCCCGGGACAGGAGCAATTCACCCCTCCACTTT
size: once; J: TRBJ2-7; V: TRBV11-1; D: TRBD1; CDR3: CASSGTGTYEQYF; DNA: TGTGCCAGCAGCGGGACAGGGACCTACGAGCAGTACTTC
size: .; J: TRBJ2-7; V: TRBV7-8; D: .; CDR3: CASSLTQSSYEQYF; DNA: TGTGCCAGCAGCCTAACACAGAGCTCCTACGAGCAGTACTTC
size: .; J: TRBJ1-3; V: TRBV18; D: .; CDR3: CASSREHGNTIYF; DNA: TGTGCCAGCTCCAGGGAACATGGAAACACCATATATTTT
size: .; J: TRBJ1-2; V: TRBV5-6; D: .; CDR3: CASSSMAANYGYTF; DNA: TGTGCCAGCTCCTCGATGGCCGCTAACTATGGCTACACCTTC
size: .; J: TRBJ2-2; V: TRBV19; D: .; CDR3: CASSWPNTGELFF; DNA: TGTGCCAGTAGTTGGCCAAACACCGGGGAGCTGTTTTTT
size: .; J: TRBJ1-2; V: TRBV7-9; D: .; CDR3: CASSLLAASYGYTF; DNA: TGTGCCAGCAGCTTATTAGCAGCCAGCTATGGCTACACCTTC
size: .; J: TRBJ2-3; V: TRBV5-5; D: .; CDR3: CASSGDITTDTQYF; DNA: TGTGCCAGCAGCGGGGACATCACCACAGATACGCAGTATTTT
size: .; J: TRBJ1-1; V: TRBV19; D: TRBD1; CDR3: CASTPGQGNTEAFF; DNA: TGTGCCAGTACCCCAGGACAGGGGAACACTGAAGCTTTCTTT
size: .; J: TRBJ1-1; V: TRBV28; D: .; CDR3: CVSSDPNTEAFF; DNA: TGTGTCAGCTCTGACCCGAACACTGAAGCTTTCTTT
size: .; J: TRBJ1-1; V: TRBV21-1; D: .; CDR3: CASSKGRAYTEAFF; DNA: TGTGCCAGCAGCAAAGGCCGGGCCTACACTGAAGCTTTCTTT
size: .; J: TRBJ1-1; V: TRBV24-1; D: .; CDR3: CATRGEVDTEAFF; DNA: TGTGCCACCAGGGGGGAGGTGGACACTGAAGCTTTCTTT